This is a list of T cell receptor beta chains from one sample in a study of CD8+ T cells in alopecia areata. TCRdb's table, derived via immunoSEQ multiplex PCR, lists solely in-frame clones and lacks some. The data hold about 120,000 clones, with 35% to 40% observed a single time. The sequenced material came from CD4+ T cells sorted from blood. These receptors came from a human donor with alopecia areata. The CDR3 runs from the conserved cysteine through the conserved F or W. Each record gives: CDR3 length, J gene, clone size, V gene, D gene, CDR3 protein, CDR3 DNA. The D gene is left open where the match is weak. The size entry is marked missing in some rows and otherwise reads once, few, many or a size class.

13 | TRBJ2-3 | few | TRBV29-1 | . | CSVAQQLSDTQYF | TGCAGCGTTGCGCAACAGCTCAGCGATACGCAGTATTTT
15 | TRBJ1-2 | . | TRBV5-1 | . | CASSSRLQGSDGYTF | TGCGCCAGCAGCTCGAGACTCCAGGGGTCAGATGGCTACACCTTC
13 | TRBJ1-2 | . | TRBV30 | . | CAWIEQGLRGYTF | TGTGCCTGGATAGAGCAGGGCTTAAGGGGCTACACCTTC
11 | TRBJ2-1 | once | TRBV30 | . | CAWSVLQEQFF | TGTGCCTGGAGTGTACTGCAGGAGCAGTTCTTC
12 | TRBJ2-1 | . | TRBV7-2 | TRBD1 | CASSHPTGEQFF | TGTGCCAGCAGTCATCCGACAGGGGAGCAGTTCTTC
14 | TRBJ2-6 | . | TRBV27 | . | CASRGGPGANVLTF | TGTGCCAGCAGGGGAGGCCCTGGGGCCAACGTCCTGACTTTC
14 | TRBJ2-7 | few | TRBV18 | . | CASSWDSTSYEQYF | TGTGCCAGCTCATGGGACTCGACCTCCTACGAGCAGTACTTC
17 | TRBJ2-2 | many | TRBV7-2 | TRBD1 | CASSPRQGPLTAGELFF | TGTGCCAGCAGCCCGAGACAGGGGCCCCTTACAGCGGGGGAGCTGTTTTTT
13 | TRBJ1-1 | . | TRBV29-1 | . | CSVGMGRNTEAFF | TGCAGCGTTGGGATGGGCCGGAACACTGAAGCTTTCTTT
14 | TRBJ2-7 | . | TRBV4-3 | TRBD2 | CASSQRASGYEQYF | TGCGCCAGCAGCCAAAGGGCTAGCGGCTACGAGCAGTACTTC